The rows below give T cell receptor beta chains drawn from one sample of a study of CD8 T cells in ankylosing spondylitis. TCRdb itself ran the 5' RACE reads through MiXCR, one entry per CDR3 protein. Found here are 300,000 to 350,000 distinct CDR3 sequences, less than 25% of them singletons; the top ten hold under 4%. The sample comprised blood, either unsorted or a sorted T cell fraction (not recorded which). Receptors originate from a female donor with ankylosing spondylitis or in good health (not recorded which). Both conserved end residues are trimmed from each CDR3.

V gene	J gene	CDR3 protein
TRBV20-1	TRBJ2-3	SASQGLAGGVTDTQY
TRBV18	TRBJ2-2	ASSPLSRGIVGELF
TRBV6-6	TRBJ1-2	ATSLGSNYGYT
TRBV13	TRBJ2-2	ASSWREDTGELF
TRBV10-3	TRBJ2-1	AIRGSREQF
TRBV5-4	TRBJ2-3	ASSLELADTDTQY
TRBV15	TRBJ1-1	ATSSRGIVMNTEAF
TRBV2	TRBJ1-1	ASSGDRNTEAF
TRBV7-2	TRBJ2-5	ASSPPWGETQY
TRBV9	TRBJ2-3	ASSVGHGDTQY